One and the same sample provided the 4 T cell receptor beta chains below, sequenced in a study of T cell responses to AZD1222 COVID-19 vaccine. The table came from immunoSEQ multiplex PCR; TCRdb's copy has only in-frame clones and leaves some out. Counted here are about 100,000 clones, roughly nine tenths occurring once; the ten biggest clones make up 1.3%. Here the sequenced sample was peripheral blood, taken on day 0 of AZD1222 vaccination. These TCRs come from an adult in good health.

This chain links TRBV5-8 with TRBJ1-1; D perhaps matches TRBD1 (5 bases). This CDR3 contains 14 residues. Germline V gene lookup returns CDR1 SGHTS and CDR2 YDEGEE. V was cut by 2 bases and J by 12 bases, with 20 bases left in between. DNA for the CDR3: TGTGCCAGCAGCTTACGGGGGTTAGGGAGTTGGACTTTCTTT. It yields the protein CASSLRGLGSWTFF.

The CDR3 reads CASSLGQFYEQYF. In DNA, the CDR3 is TGTGCCAGCAGTTTAGGACAGTTTTACGAGCAGTACTTC. The rearrangement links TRBV28 to TRBJ2-7, with TRBD1 as a possible D gene (6 bases). Per germline, CDR1 MDHEN and CDR2 SYDVKM. The CDR3 loop spans 13 amino acids. With 2 bases removed from V and 4 bases from J, the gap between germline ends came to 9 bases.

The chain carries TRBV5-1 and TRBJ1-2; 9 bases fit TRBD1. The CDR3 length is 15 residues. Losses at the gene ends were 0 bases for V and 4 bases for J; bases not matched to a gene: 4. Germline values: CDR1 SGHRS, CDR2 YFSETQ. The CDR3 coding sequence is TGCGCCAGCAGCTTGGACAGGGGGCCTTCCTATGGCTACACCTTC. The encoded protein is CASSLDRGPSYGYTF. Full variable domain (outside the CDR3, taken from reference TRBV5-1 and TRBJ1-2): KAGVTQTPRYLIKTRGQQVTLSCSPISGHRSVSWYQQTPGQGLQFLFEYFSETQRNKGNFPGRFSGRQFSNSRSEMNVSTLELGDSALYLCASSLDRGPSYGYTFGSGTRLTVV.

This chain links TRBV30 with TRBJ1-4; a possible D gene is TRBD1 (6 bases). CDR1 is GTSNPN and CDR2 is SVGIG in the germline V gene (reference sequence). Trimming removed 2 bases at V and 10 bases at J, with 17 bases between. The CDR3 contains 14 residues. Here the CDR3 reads CAWSQQGGEAKLFF. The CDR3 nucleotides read TGTGCCTGGAGTCAACAGGGAGGGGAGGCAAAACTGTTTTTT. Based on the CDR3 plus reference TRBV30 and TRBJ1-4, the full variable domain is SQTIHQWPATLVQPVGSPLSLECTVEGTSNPNLYWYRQAAGRGLQLLFYSVGIGQISSEVPQNLSASRPQDRQFILSSKKLLLSDSGFYLCAWSQQGGEAKLFFGSGTQLSVL.